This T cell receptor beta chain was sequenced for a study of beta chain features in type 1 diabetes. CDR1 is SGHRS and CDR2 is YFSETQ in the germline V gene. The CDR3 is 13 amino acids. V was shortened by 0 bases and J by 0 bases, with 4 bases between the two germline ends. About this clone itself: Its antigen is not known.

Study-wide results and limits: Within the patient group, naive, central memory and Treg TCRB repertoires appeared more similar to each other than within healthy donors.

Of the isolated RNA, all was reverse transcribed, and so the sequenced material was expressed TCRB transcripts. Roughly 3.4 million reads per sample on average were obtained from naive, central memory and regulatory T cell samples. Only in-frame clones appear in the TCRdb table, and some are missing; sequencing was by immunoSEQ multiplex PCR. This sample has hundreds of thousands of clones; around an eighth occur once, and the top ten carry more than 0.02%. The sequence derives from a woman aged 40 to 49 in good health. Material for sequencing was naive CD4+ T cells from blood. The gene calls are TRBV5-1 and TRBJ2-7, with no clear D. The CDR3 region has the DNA TGCGCCAGCAGCTTGGTCTCCTCCTACGAGCAGTACTTC. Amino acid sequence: CASSLVSSYEQYF. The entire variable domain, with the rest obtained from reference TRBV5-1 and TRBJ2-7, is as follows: KAGVTQTPRYLIKTRGQQVTLSCSPISGHRSVSWYQQTPGQGLQFLFEYFSETQRNKGNFPGRFSGRQFSNSRSEMNVSTLELGDSALYLCASSLVSSYEQYFGPGTRLTVT.